This TCR beta chain is drawn from a study of radiation and T cells in renal cell carcinoma. Sequenced by immunoSEQ multiplex PCR; TCRdb stores in-frame clones only, minus some. The table includes tens of thousands of clones, about 84% detected once. Time point of the sample: blood 4 weeks post-SBRT, at nephrectomy. Specified treatment: 15 Gy SBRT to primary tumor, nephrectomy 4 weeks later. Nephrectomy followed 15 Gy stereotactic body radiation by 4 weeks. Radiation-treated patients gave blood at baseline, week 2 and week 4. Trimming cost V 0 bases and J 4 bases, with 16 bases left between them. The CDR3 has 16 amino acids. Germline V gene sequence: CDR1 SGHDT, CDR2 YYEEEE. With regard to this clone: The antigen remains unidentified.

Notes on the study in general: Top tumor clonotypes rose in blood 2 weeks post-radiation, then contracted.

The sequence was obtained from a man aged 55 to 69 with renal cell carcinoma. Sequencing used blood, obtained from a patient whose treatment included radiotherapy and nephrectomy. The rearrangement uses TRBV5-6 and TRBJ2-5; a possible D gene is TRBD1 (6 bases). The CDR3 sequence: CASSLGWDGRGETQYF. CDR3 DNA sequence: TGTGCCAGCAGCTTGGGTTGGGATGGCAGGGGAGAGACCCAGTACTTC.